These 32 T cell receptor beta chains were all obtained from the same sample, sequenced in a study of T cells in localized non-small cell lung cancer. Produced via immunoSEQ multiplex PCR; TCRdb's table is partial and in-frame only. Here the sample spans more than 30,000 clones, around 87% being singletons. Sequenced material: peripheral blood mononuclear cells, taken before any cancer treatment. All receptors derive from a man between 40 and 69 years old with stage III lung adenocarcinoma.

This clone was counted once. The rearrangement uses TRBV5-1 and TRBJ1-3; 9 bases are a match to TRBD1. The V gene's germline CDR1 is SGHRS and CDR2 YFSETQ. The CDR3 loop spans 15 amino acids. V lost 4 bases and J lost 4; bases outside the gene matches: 6. CDR3 DNA: TGCGCCAGCAGCCCGGGACAGGGAATGGGAAACACCATATATTTT. Translated: CASSPGQGMGNTIYF.

V and J are TRBV18 and TRBJ1-2, with 7 bases matching TRBD1. Germline values: CDR1 KGHSH, CDR2 LQKENI. The trim removed 8 bases at V and 6 bases at J, leaving 12 bases unmatched. CDR3 length: 14 residues. As DNA, the CDR3 is TGTGCCAGCGTCCGACAGGGAATATTCGATGGCTACACCTTC. It encodes CASVRQGIFDGYTF.

The chain carries TRBV5-1 and TRBJ2-7, with TRBD2 identical over 7 bases. The CDR3 sequence is 16 residues long. V lost 4 bases, J lost 6 bases, and 16 bases stayed unmatched. The germline V gene has CDR1 SGHRS and CDR2 YFSETQ. In DNA, the CDR3 is TGCGCCAGCAGCCTTGGACTAGTTTACGAGGGAGGCGAGCAGTACTTC. As protein: CASSLGLVYEGGEQYF.

The chain uses TRBV6-5 and TRBJ1-1; a weak D match, TRBD1 (6 bases). CDR3 length equals 13 residues. Trimming shortened V by 6 bases and J by 1 base, and 9 bases separated the two germline ends. The germline V gene encodes CDR1 MNHEY and CDR2 SVGAGI. CDR3 sequence: CASRSTGNTEAFF. The DNA for the CDR3 is TGTGCCAGCAGATCGACAGGGAACACTGAAGCTTTCTTT.

The genes are TRBV16 and TRBJ1-2, with unresolved D. Germline V CDR1 and CDR2: KGHSY, FQNENV. This CDR3 is 11 amino acids long. V lost 1 base to trimming and J lost 7 bases, with 4 bases between them. This CDR3 reads CASSQFAGYTF. The CDR3 DNA sequence: TGTGCCAGCAGCCAATTCGCTGGCTACACCTTC.

The chain combines TRBV21-1 with TRBJ2-1; TRBD2, the table's D call, lacks a check against the DNA. TRBV21-1 is reported as a pseudogene. The CDR3 has 16 residues. This CDR3 is CASSLIIKERGGLRFF. The CDR3 DNA sequence: TGTGCCAGCAGCCTGATCATCAAGGAGCGGGGGGGCCTCAGGTTCTTC.

This chain links TRBV19 with TRBJ1-5; D ambiguous. Germline CDR1 and CDR2: LNHDA and SQIVND (reference sequence). The CDR3 is 13 residues long. The germline V and J ends were trimmed by 2 bases and 6 bases, with 8 bases remaining between them. CDR3 region: CASSITIRQPQHF. The CDR3, as DNA: TGTGCCAGTAGTATAACGATTCGTCAGCCCCAGCATTTT.

The chain joins TRBV7-9 to TRBJ2-5; D not certain. The germline V gene encodes CDR1 SEHNR and CDR2 FQNEAQ (reference sequence). Trimming shortened V by 5 bases and J by 5 bases, and 15 bases separated the two germline ends. The CDR3 extends over 14 amino acids. The CDR3 here is CASSLLPLGETQYF. The CDR3 nucleotides are TGTGCCAGCAGCCTACTCCCCCTGGGTGAGACCCAGTACTTC.

This chain connects TRBV7-9 to TRBJ2-7, with unresolved D. Trimming removed 0 bases from V and 3 bases from J, with 15 bases in between. This CDR3 has 16 residues. Germline CDR1 and CDR2: SEHNR and FQNEAQ (reference sequence). The CDR3: CASSLARYGDYYEQYF. The CDR3, as DNA: TGTGCCAGCAGCTTAGCGCGTTATGGGGATTACTACGAGCAGTACTTC.

This chain joins TRBV9 and TRBJ2-3; maybe TRBD2 (5 bases). Germline CDR1 and CDR2: SGDLS and YYNGEE. Trimming pared 0 bases from V and 0 bases from J, leaving 5 bases between. This CDR3 has 14 amino acids. The CDR3 DNA reads as TGTGCCAGCAGCGTAGGAGGGAGCACAGATACGCAGTATTTT. Translation gives CASSVGGSTDTQYF.

The chain is built from TRBV18 and TRBJ2-1; TRBD2 is a possible D gene (6 bases). The CDR3 is made up of 11 amino acids. Germline-derived CDR1 and CDR2 are KGHSH and LQKENI. V gave up 3 bases and J gave up 10 bases, with 7 bases separating them. The CDR3 region is CASSPGGEQFF. CDR3 coding DNA: TGTGCCAGCTCACCTGGAGGGGAGCAGTTCTTC.

This clone was counted only a few times. V gene TRBV7-2 combines with J gene TRBJ2-3; D is uncertain. This CDR3 has 15 amino acids. V was trimmed by 1 base and J by 3 bases, leaving 11 bases between them. Per germline, CDR1 SGHTA and CDR2 FQGNSA. CDR3 region: CASSLGGVGTDTQYF. The CDR3 DNA reads TGTGCCAGCAGCTTAGGGGGTGTGGGGACAGATACGCAGTATTTT.

The rearrangement uses TRBV9 and TRBJ2-5; 7 bases are shared with TRBD1. Germline-derived CDR1 and CDR2 are SGDLS and YYNGEE. V was pared by 3 bases and J by 2 bases, with 4 bases of the junction left unmatched. The CDR3 sequence is 14 residues long. CDR3 sequence reads: CASSGTGQQETQYF. For the CDR3, the DNA is TGTGCCAGCAGCGGAACGGGACAGCAAGAGACCCAGTACTTC.

The rearrangement uses TRBV18 and TRBJ2-7; 8 bases fit TRBD2. J lost 2 bases, V lost 1 base, and 4 bases had no gene match. Germline CDR1 reads KGHSH; CDR2 reads LQKENI. CDR3 size: 15 residues. CDR3 nucleotide sequence: TGTGCCAGCTCACCACTCCAGGGACTAGCCTACGAGCAGTACTTC. Its translation is CASSPLQGLAYEQYF.

This sequence joins TRBV11-1 and TRBJ2-7; 7 bases agree with TRBD1. Looked up from germline, CDR1 is SGHAT and CDR2 is FQDESV (reference sequence). CDR3 length equals 14 residues. Trimming took 5 bases from V and 1 from J; bases not matched to a gene: 5. CDR3 residues: CASSDTGVSYEQYF. In DNA form, the CDR3 reads TGTGCCAGCAGCGACACAGGGGTTTCCTACGAGCAGTACTTC.

V usage is TRBV6-4 and J usage is TRBJ1-6; D unresolved. The V gene's germline CDR1 is MRHNA and CDR2 SNTAGT. Trimming shortened V by 2 bases and J by 13 bases, and 9 bases separated the two germline ends. The CDR3 extends over 12 amino acids. CDR3 in amino acids: CASSDEGGPLHF. CDR3 nucleotides: TGTGCCAGCAGTGACGAGGGAGGGCCCCTCCACTTT.

The rearrangement links TRBV15 to TRBJ1-2; 7 nucleotides agree with TRBD1. CDR1 and CDR2 (germline): LNHNV, YYDKDF (reference sequence). The CDR3 totals 15 residues. J gave up 2 bases and V 5 bases, and 8 bases lay outside the gene matches. The CDR3: CATSGGQDSNYGYTF. As DNA, the CDR3 is TGTGCCACCAGCGGAGGACAGGACAGCAACTATGGCTACACCTTC.

The rearrangement links TRBV7-2 to TRBJ1-5; D remains unclear. The V and J ends lost 7 bases and 5 bases respectively, with 12 bases between them. The germline V gene has CDR1 SGHTA and CDR2 FQGNSA. The CDR3 runs to 13 residues. The CDR3 sequence: CASTGKEDQPQHF. CDR3 nucleotides: TGTGCCAGCACGGGAAAAGAGGATCAGCCCCAGCATTTT.

The chain links TRBV6-6 to TRBJ2-7; 9 bases match TRBD1. Looked up from germline, CDR1 is MNHNY and CDR2 is SVGAGI (reference sequence). The J segment lost 3 bases and the V segment lost 6 bases, leaving 9 bases of the junction unmatched. The CDR3 length is 15 residues. CDR3 amino acids: CASSKPGDRVYEQYF. CDR3 bases: TGTGCCAGCAGCAAGCCAGGGGACAGGGTCTACGAGCAGTACTTC.

The chain has TRBV5-4 and TRBJ1-2, with D perhaps matching TRBD1 (6 bases). The V gene lost 0 bases and the J gene lost 0 bases, with 6 bases spanning the gap. The CDR3 loop spans 14 amino acids. The V gene's germline CDR1 is SGHNT and CDR2 YYREEE (reference sequence). The CDR3 nucleotides are TGTGCCAGCAGCTTGGACAGGGCTAACTATGGCTACACCTTC. Translation gives CASSLDRANYGYTF.

The J gene is TRBJ2-5, the V gene TRBV9; D is perhaps TRBD2 (6 bases). The CDR3 is 15 residues long. Trimming left V 2 bases short and J 7 bases short, with 18 bases between. Germline CDR1 is SGDLS and CDR2 is YYNGEE. This chain's CDR3 is CASSVRDFGEGTQYF. CDR3 nucleotide sequence: TGTGCCAGCAGCGTTCGGGACTTCGGCGAGGGGACCCAGTACTTC.

The chain employs TRBV19 and TRBJ2-7, with D maybe TRBD2 (5 bases). Germline assignment: CDR1 LNHDA and CDR2 SQIVND (reference sequence). Trimming shortened V by 1 base and J by 0 bases, and 13 bases separated the two germline ends. This CDR3 comprises 16 residues. The CDR3 reads CASSIGVLGNSYEQYF. The CDR3 DNA is TGTGCCAGTAGTATAGGCGTACTCGGGAACTCCTACGAGCAGTACTTC.

This clone appeared a single time. The chain links TRBV5-1 to TRBJ1-5, with a weak D call TRBD1 (5 bases). Trimming took off 4 bases at V and 5 bases at J, with 13 bases between the two ends. Germline V lookup: CDR1 SGHRS, CDR2 YFSETQ. This CDR3 contains 14 residues. The CDR3 DNA sequence: TGCGCCAGCAGCCCGGGGGGACGGGATCAGCCCCAGCATTTT. This translates into CASSPGGRDQPQHF.

This CDR3 is CASSRGDSRHEQYF. CDR3 in DNA: TGTGCCAGTAGTAGAGGGGACAGTCGCCACGAGCAGTACTTC. The J gene is TRBJ2-7, the V gene TRBV19; the match to TRBD1 covers 7 bases. J lost 5 bases, V lost 4 bases, and 8 bases had no gene match. The CDR3 is made up of 14 amino acids. CDR1 is LNHDA, CDR2 SQIVND, per germline (reference sequence).

This chain joins TRBV6-6 and TRBJ2-5, with D perhaps being TRBD1 or TRBD2 (5 bases each). The V end lost 7 bases, the J end lost 4 bases, and 10 bases lay between the germline ends. Germline values: CDR1 MNHNY, CDR2 SVGAGI (reference sequence). This CDR3 is 12 amino acids long. CDR3 residues: CASNGGGETQYF. The CDR3 nucleotides read TGTGCCAGCAATGGGGGTGGAGAGACCCAGTACTTC.

This chain connects TRBV6-4 to TRBJ2-2; no reliable D call. V lost 6 bases, J lost 6 bases, and 5 bases lay in between. Germline loops: CDR1 MRHNA, CDR2 SNTAGT. The CDR3 runs to 11 residues. Here the CDR3 reads CASRLSGELFF. The DNA for the CDR3 is TGTGCCAGCAGGTTATCCGGGGAGCTGTTTTTT.

This clone was seen only a few times. This chain connects TRBV7-3 to TRBJ2-2; TRBD1 might be the D (7 bases). The V gene lost 5 bases and the J gene lost 4 bases, with 17 bases spanning the gap. Germline CDR1 reads SGHTA; CDR2 reads FQGTGA. The CDR3 sequence is 16 residues long. CDR3 residues: CASSPQGGQTTGELFF. The CDR3 DNA is TGTGCCAGCAGCCCCCAGGGGGGCCAGACCACCGGGGAGCTGTTTTTT. Looking up the rest from reference TRBV7-3 and TRBJ2-2 gives the full variable domain: GAGVSQTPSNKVTEKGKYVELRCDPISGHTALYWYRQSLGQGPEFLIYFQGTGAADDSGLPNDRFFAVRPEGSVSTLKIQRTERGDSAVYLCASSPQGGQTTGELFFGEGSRLTVL.

The V and J genes are TRBV7-6 and TRBJ2-5; D perhaps matches TRBD1 (5 bases). The CDR3 has 14 residues. V was trimmed by 5 bases and J by 1 base, leaving 11 bases between them. Germline CDR1 and CDR2: SGHVS and FNYEAQ. The CDR3 bases are TGTGCCAGCAGCCGCAGGGCCAGCCAAGAGACCCAGTACTTC. Its protein is CASSRRASQETQYF.

The chain joins TRBV6-6 to TRBJ1-5, with D perhaps matching TRBD1 (6 bases). Germline loops: CDR1 MNHNY, CDR2 SVGAGI (reference sequence). V was cut by 7 bases and J by 6 bases, with 16 bases left in between. This CDR3 has 14 residues. The CDR3: CASIPGGVGQPQHF. CDR3 sequence (DNA): TGTGCCAGCATCCCGGGGGGCGTGGGTCAGCCCCAGCATTTT.

The chain joins TRBV5-6 to TRBJ2-7, with 7 bases fitting TRBD2. V trimming: 5 bases; J trimming: 3 bases; junction bases outside the gene matches: 8. The CDR3 has 14 residues. The V gene's germline CDR1 is SGHDT and CDR2 YYEEEE. In nucleotides, the CDR3 is TGTGCCAGCAGGCCCTCGGGGGGTGGCTACGAGCAGTACTTC. Amino acids: CASRPSGGGYEQYF. The variable domain in full, completed from reference TRBV5-6 and TRBJ2-7, reads DAGVTQSPTHLIKTRGQQVTLRCSPKSGHDTVSWYQQALGQGPQFIFQYYEEEERQRGNFPDRFSGHQFPNYSSELNVNALLLGDSALYLCASRPSGGGYEQYFGPGTRLTVT.

The V and J genes are TRBV2 and TRBJ2-2, with TRBD2 as a possible D gene (6 bases). From germline, CDR1 is SNHLY and CDR2 FYNNEI. Trimming removed 6 bases from V and 6 bases from J, with 17 bases in between. There are 15 residues in the CDR3. DNA for the CDR3: TGTGCCAGCAGGGCCCGCAGGGAGGTCTCCGGGGAGCTGTTTTTT. Amino acid sequence: CASRARREVSGELFF.

This clone occurred once. The V call is TRBV7-3, the J call TRBJ2-3, with D possibly being TRBD2 (6 bases). V lost 3 bases and J 2 bases, leaving 9 bases between the germline ends. Germline CDR1 is SGHTA and CDR2 is FQGTGA. The CDR3 length is 14 residues. CDR3 DNA: TGTGCCAGCAGCTTTCAGGGACTCACAGATACGCAGTATTTT. This encodes CASSFQGLTDTQYF.